This T cell receptor beta chain came from a study of CD8 T cells in Susac syndrome. Looking at the study overall: At the time their blood was drawn, patients with Susac syndrome were either therapy-naive, on corticosteroids (with some of them also receiving intravenous immunoglobulin), or on intravenous immunoglobulin alone.

Patients having Susac syndrome satisfied recently defined diagnostic criteria for definite or probable disease. TEMRA cells were FACS-enriched, with CD8+ and CD4+ T cells isolated negatively. The junction had 3 bases not matched to a gene; V was cut back by 4 bases and J by 4 bases. The CDR3 covers 13 residues. Germline V CDR1 and CDR2: DFQATT, SNEGSKA (reference sequence). Study-wide findings and caveats: Expansion of clones was not seen in the CD4+ T cell repertoires of Susac syndrome.

An input of 0.5 to 1 ug of RNA was subjected to reverse transcription using random hexamers. TCRdb analysed the immunoSEQ multiplex PCR reads with MiXCR anew, one entry per CDR3 protein. The sample has some 150,000 distinct CDR3 sequences, about 94% seen once. Turning to this clonotype: Antigen: not known.

This sequence joins TRBV20-1 and TRBJ2-2; 7 nucleotides line up with TRBD1. Material: CD4+ T cells from PBMCs. The receptor was derived from a human donor with Susac syndrome. The CDR3 coding sequence is TGCAGTGCTAACGGACAGGCCACCGGGGAGCTGTTTTTT. It is translated as CSANGQATGELFF.